Listed below are T cell receptor beta chains from one sample, sequenced in a study of identical twins. TCRdb reprocessed the 5' RACE reads via MiXCR and lists one record per CDR3 protein. The data show about 720,000 distinct CDR3 sequences, with around 8.3% seen just once and 0.85% to 1% held by the top ten. These same data were also listed under a study on yellow fever vaccine responses in identical twins.

Sequences were obtained from PBMCs. The origin of the receptors is a woman younger than 30 in good health. CDR3s include the opening cysteine and the closing phenylalanine or tryptophan. A D gene is named only where the DNA matches it firmly. Rows give clone size only sometimes, using once, few, many, or a class for an expanded clone.

clone size: many
J gene: TRBJ2-7
V gene: TRBV5-1
D gene: -
CDR3 DNA: TGCGCCAGCAGCTTGGATCCAGTTACGAAGCAGTACTTC
CDR3 protein: CASSLDPVTKQYF

clone size: many
J gene: TRBJ1-5
V gene: TRBV20-1
D gene: -
CDR3 DNA: TGCAGTACCACACCCGAAACAGCTAGCAATCAGCCCCAGCATTTT
CDR3 protein: CSTTPETASNQPQHF

clone size: many
J gene: TRBJ2-5
V gene: TRBV4-2
D gene: -
CDR3 DNA: TGTGCCAGCAGCCAAGATCCCCGAGGACGCGGGGAGACCCAGTACTTC
CDR3 protein: CASSQDPRGRGETQYF

clone size: -
J gene: TRBJ1-6
V gene: TRBV20-1
D gene: TRBD1
CDR3 DNA: TGCAGTGCTCCTACAGGGGGTGATTCACCCCTCCACTTT
CDR3 protein: CSAPTGGDSPLHF

clone size: few
J gene: TRBJ2-3
V gene: TRBV9
D gene: -
CDR3 DNA: TGTGCCAGCACCCGACGGGGGAATGTTAAAGATACGCAGTATTTT
CDR3 protein: CASTRRGNVKDTQYF

clone size: many
J gene: TRBJ1-1
V gene: TRBV27
D gene: TRBD1
CDR3 DNA: TGTGCCAGCAGTTTAGGACAGGTGAACACTGAAGCTTTCTTT
CDR3 protein: CASSLGQVNTEAFF

clone size: few
J gene: TRBJ2-4
V gene: TRBV20-1
D gene: -
CDR3 DNA: TGCAGTGCTAGAGAACAGGAGGTGGGGTCGTTC
CDR3 protein: CSAREQEVGSF

clone size: many
J gene: TRBJ2-1
V gene: TRBV7-2
D gene: -
CDR3 DNA: TGTGCCAGCAGCTCAGGACTAATGAGTAGTTTTGAGCAGTTCTTC
CDR3 protein: CASSSGLMSSFEQFF

clone size: -
J gene: TRBJ2-7
V gene: TRBV27
D gene: TRBD1
CDR3 DNA: TGTGCCAGCAGTTCTTCCAGGGACAGGGTACGGGAGCAGTACTTC
CDR3 protein: CASSSSRDRVREQYF

clone size: few
J gene: TRBJ2-7
V gene: TRBV2
D gene: -
CDR3 DNA: TGTGCCAGCAGCGGACAGCGTTCCTACGAGCAGTACTTC
CDR3 protein: CASSGQRSYEQYF

clone size: -
J gene: TRBJ2-5
V gene: TRBV7-2
D gene: TRBD1
CDR3 DNA: TGTGCCAGCGGGCCCGGGACAGGGGGGGAGATCCAGTACTTC
CDR3 protein: CASGPGTGGEIQYF

clone size: few
J gene: TRBJ2-7
V gene: TRBV12-3/TRBV12-4
D gene: TRBD1
CDR3 DNA: TGTGCCAGCAGTTTAGCTCCTCGACAGGGCCCCTACGAGCAGTACTTC
CDR3 protein: CASSLAPRQGPYEQYF

clone size: few
J gene: TRBJ1-4
V gene: TRBV5-6
D gene: -
CDR3 DNA: TGTGCCAGCAGCAACAGGGCCCTGAATGAAAAACTGTTTTTT
CDR3 protein: CASSNRALNEKLFF

clone size: few
J gene: TRBJ2-1
V gene: TRBV19
D gene: -
CDR3 DNA: TGTGCCAGTAGTAGACTCACGAATGAGCAGTTCTTC
CDR3 protein: CASSRLTNEQFF

clone size: -
J gene: TRBJ2-7
V gene: TRBV30
D gene: TRBD2
CDR3 DNA: TGTGCCTGGAATCTAGCGGGAGGTTACGAGCAGTACTTC
CDR3 protein: CAWNLAGGYEQYF

clone size: many
J gene: TRBJ2-5
V gene: TRBV12-3/TRBV12-4
D gene: -
CDR3 DNA: TGTGCCAGCACTATCACTGGAGGGACAGACCAAGAGACCCAGTACTTC
CDR3 protein: CASTITGGTDQETQYF

clone size: few
J gene: TRBJ2-7
V gene: TRBV6-1
D gene: -
CDR3 DNA: TGTGCCAGCAGCGAAGGGACACTGTACTCCTACGAGCAGTACTTC
CDR3 protein: CASSEGTLYSYEQYF

clone size: many
J gene: TRBJ2-4
V gene: TRBV7-2
D gene: -
CDR3 DNA: TGTGCCAGCAGCTTAACCGAGGGGGGGTTTGTCATTCAGTACTTC
CDR3 protein: CASSLTEGGFVIQYF

clone size: few
J gene: TRBJ2-1
V gene: TRBV20-1
D gene: -
CDR3 DNA: TGCAGTGCCGTCGGGATCCGGAATGAGCAGTTCTTC
CDR3 protein: CSAVGIRNEQFF

clone size: -
J gene: TRBJ2-7
V gene: TRBV7-7
D gene: TRBD1
CDR3 DNA: TGTGCTAGCAGCACACTGACAGGGGCGCCCCTCTACGAGCAGTACTTC
CDR3 protein: CASSTLTGAPLYEQYF

clone size: many
J gene: TRBJ2-3
V gene: TRBV6-1
D gene: TRBD2
CDR3 DNA: TGTGCCAGCACCCCTCCGGGACTAGCGGGAGACACCACAGATACGCAGTATTTT
CDR3 protein: CASTPPGLAGDTTDTQYF

clone size: few
J gene: TRBJ1-6
V gene: TRBV7-3
D gene: -
CDR3 DNA: TGTGCCAGCAGCTTGGGCGGGGGGACACCCCTCCACTTT
CDR3 protein: CASSLGGGTPLHF

clone size: many
J gene: TRBJ2-7
V gene: TRBV6-6
D gene: -
CDR3 DNA: TGTGCCACCCTGCCTGGGGGCACCTACGAGCAGTACTTC
CDR3 protein: CATLPGGTYEQYF

clone size: -
J gene: TRBJ2-7
V gene: TRBV14
D gene: -
CDR3 DNA: TGTGCCAGCAGCCAGACCCCCGTGGGCACCGAGCAGTACTTC
CDR3 protein: CASSQTPVGTEQYF

clone size: many
J gene: TRBJ2-1
V gene: TRBV29-1
D gene: TRBD1
CDR3 DNA: TGCAGCGCTCGGACAGGGGAAAAATCCTACAATGAGCAGTTCTTC
CDR3 protein: CSARTGEKSYNEQFF

clone size: -
J gene: TRBJ2-7
V gene: TRBV12-3/TRBV12-4
D gene: TRBD1
CDR3 DNA: TGTGCCAGCAGGAACCGGGACAGTGGGTCCTACGAGCAGTACTTC
CDR3 protein: CASRNRDSGSYEQYF

clone size: few
J gene: TRBJ1-5
V gene: TRBV20-1
D gene: -
CDR3 DNA: TGCAGTGCTAAAACGGACGGACTCCACGTCCAGCCCCAGCATTTT
CDR3 protein: CSAKTDGLHVQPQHF

clone size: few
J gene: TRBJ2-2
V gene: TRBV6-5
D gene: -
CDR3 DNA: TGTGCCAGCAGTTTCTGGGGAGGGAACACCGGGGAGCTGTTTTTT
CDR3 protein: CASSFWGGNTGELFF

clone size: -
J gene: TRBJ2-1
V gene: TRBV20-1
D gene: -
CDR3 DNA: TGCAGTGCTAGCGGGCAGTACAATGAGCAGTTCTTC
CDR3 protein: CSASGQYNEQFF

clone size: -
J gene: TRBJ2-3
V gene: TRBV4-3
D gene: TRBD2
CDR3 DNA: TGCGCCAGCAGCCGGCGGGAGAAAGATACGCAGTATTTT
CDR3 protein: CASSRREKDTQYF

clone size: few
J gene: TRBJ2-3
V gene: TRBV7-2
D gene: TRBD2
CDR3 DNA: TGTGCCAGCAGCCTGGGACTAGCGGGAGTTACGCAGTATTTT
CDR3 protein: CASSLGLAGVTQYF

clone size: -
J gene: TRBJ2-3
V gene: TRBV14
D gene: TRBD2
CDR3 DNA: TGTGCCAGCAGCCAACTAGCGGGAGGCCCCACAGATACGCAGTATTTT
CDR3 protein: CASSQLAGGPTDTQYF

clone size: many
J gene: TRBJ2-3
V gene: TRBV29-1
D gene: -
CDR3 DNA: TGCAGCGTTGAAGATGACCCCACAGATACGCAGTATTTT
CDR3 protein: CSVEDDPTDTQYF

clone size: -
J gene: TRBJ2-7
V gene: TRBV29-1
D gene: -
CDR3 DNA: TGCAGCGTTGAAGGGCTCGAGGGGGGTACCGCCTACGAGCAGTACTTC
CDR3 protein: CSVEGLEGGTAYEQYF

clone size: -
J gene: TRBJ2-1
V gene: TRBV2
D gene: -
CDR3 DNA: TGTGCCAGCACGTGGCCCGTAGATGAGCAGTTCTTC
CDR3 protein: CASTWPVDEQFF

clone size: few
J gene: TRBJ2-7
V gene: TRBV5-5
D gene: TRBD1
CDR3 DNA: TGTGCCAGCAGCTTGACAGGGGCCCCACGTGAGCAGTACTTC
CDR3 protein: CASSLTGAPREQYF

clone size: -
J gene: TRBJ2-7
V gene: TRBV24-1
D gene: -
CDR3 DNA: TGTGCCACCAGTGATTACTACGAGCAGTACTTC
CDR3 protein: CATSDYYEQYF

clone size: few
J gene: TRBJ2-7
V gene: TRBV5-6
D gene: -
CDR3 DNA: TGTGCCAGCAGCTCGGTGACAGCCTTCTCCTACGAGCAGTACTTC
CDR3 protein: CASSSVTAFSYEQYF

clone size: many
J gene: TRBJ2-7
V gene: TRBV12-3/TRBV12-4
D gene: -
CDR3 DNA: TGTGCCAGCAGTTTTCAGCCATACGAGCAGTACTTC
CDR3 protein: CASSFQPYEQYF

clone size: -
J gene: TRBJ2-3
V gene: TRBV10-3
D gene: TRBD1
CDR3 DNA: TGTGCCATCAAACCAGACAGGGGGGATACGCAGTATTTT
CDR3 protein: CAIKPDRGDTQYF

clone size: many
J gene: TRBJ1-5
V gene: TRBV7-2
D gene: -
CDR3 DNA: TGTGCCAGCAGCGCGGGGGAGGGAAGCAATCAGCCCCAGCATTTT
CDR3 protein: CASSAGEGSNQPQHF

clone size: many
J gene: TRBJ2-2
V gene: TRBV2
D gene: TRBD1
CDR3 DNA: TGTGCCAGCAGTGAAGATTACGGGACAGGGGCGGACGGGGAGCTGTTTTTT
CDR3 protein: CASSEDYGTGADGELFF

clone size: -
J gene: TRBJ2-7
V gene: TRBV5-1
D gene: -
CDR3 DNA: TGCGCCAGCAGCACCAGCTCTCAGGGGGAGGCAGTCTACGAGCAGTACTTC
CDR3 protein: CASSTSSQGEAVYEQYF

clone size: -
J gene: TRBJ2-3
V gene: TRBV7-2
D gene: -
CDR3 DNA: TGTGCCAGCAGCTTAGGCGGGGGCCGGGCAGATACGCAGTATTTT
CDR3 protein: CASSLGGGRADTQYF

clone size: -
J gene: TRBJ1-2
V gene: TRBV9
D gene: -
CDR3 DNA: TGTGCCAGCGATGGCTACACCTTC
CDR3 protein: CASDGYTF

clone size: many
J gene: TRBJ2-3
V gene: TRBV4-3
D gene: -
CDR3 DNA: TGCGCCAGCAGCCAAGAGGGTGGAGCTAGCTCCCCAGATACGCAGTATTTT
CDR3 protein: CASSQEGGASSPDTQYF